Listed below are T cell receptor beta chains from one sample, sequenced in a study of cytomegalovirus exposure and HLA in healthy donors. The table came from immunoSEQ multiplex PCR; TCRdb's copy has only in-frame clones and leaves some out. The sample carries approximately 150,000 clones, more than 80% recorded once. The material sequenced was PBMCs. The receptors shown here come from a young woman in good health and CMV-seropositive. The CDR3 runs from the conserved cysteine through the conserved F or W. A D gene is named only where the DNA matches it firmly. Rows give clone size only sometimes, using once, few, many, or a class for an expanded clone.

-	-	TRBV28	TRBJ1-2	TGTGCCAGCAGTTGGGCTCGGGGGAAGGATGGCTACACCTTC	CASSWARGKDGYTF
TRBD1	-	TRBV30	TRBJ1-6	TGTGCCTGGCGACAGGGGACGACCTATAATTCACCCCTCCACTTT	CAWRQGTTYNSPLHF
TRBD2	-	TRBV6-5	TRBJ2-5	TGTGCCAGCAGTTACGGGAGGGTCCGGGAGACCCAGTACTTC	CASSYGRVRETQYF
TRBD2	-	TRBV11-2	TRBJ2-7	TGTGCCAGCAGCTCTGGACTAGCGGGGGGGATAGGTGATTACGAGCAGTACTTC	CASSSGLAGGIGDYEQYF
-	-	TRBV28	TRBJ2-3	TGTGCCAGCAGTCAGGGTACAGATACGCAGTATTTT	CASSQGTDTQYF
-	-	TRBV7-9	TRBJ2-1	TGTGCCAGCAGCTTAGCCGGGGTCAGTCCGGGCAATGAGCAGTTCTTC	CASSLAGVSPGNEQFF
-	-	TRBV5-8	TRBJ2-2	TGTGCCAGCCGACTTTCCCTATCGGCTAACACCGGGGAGCTGTTTTTT	CASRLSLSANTGELFF
TRBD2	-	TRBV28	TRBJ2-5	TGTGCCAGCAGTGATCCGGGACTAGCGGAGACCCAGTACTTC	CASSDPGLAETQYF
-	-	TRBV7-9	TRBJ2-7	TGTGCCAGCAGGTTCGCGGAGGCCTACGAGCAGTACTTC	CASRFAEAYEQYF
-	-	TRBV7-8	TRBJ2-1	TGTGCCAGCAGCTCCCCGGGGCGGGGTCCCTACAATGAGCAGTTCTTC	CASSSPGRGPYNEQFF
-	-	TRBV9	TRBJ2-3	TGTGCCAGCAGCGTAGGACTCGCCACAGATACGCAGTATTTT	CASSVGLATDTQYF
-	-	TRBV30	TRBJ1-5	TGTGCCTGGAGTACTGAACCCAATCAGCCCCAGCATTTT	CAWSTEPNQPQHF
-	-	TRBV6-5	TRBJ1-1	TGTGCCAGCAGCCTAGGAACGAACACTGAAGCTTTCTTT	CASSLGTNTEAFF
-	-	TRBV5-1	TRBJ2-3	TGCGCCAGCAGCTTGGCCATCGGGGGGCCTGGAGATACGCAGTATTTT	CASSLAIGGPGDTQYF
-	-	TRBV4-1	TRBJ1-3	TGCGCCAGCAGCCCAGCAGAAGGAGGCTCTGGAAACACCATATATTTT	CASSPAEGGSGNTIYF
TRBD1	-	TRBV19	TRBJ2-7	TGTGCCAGTAGTATCGGGACAGGGGTCGAGCAGTACTTC	CASSIGTGVEQYF
-	-	TRBV19	TRBJ1-1	TGTGCCAGTAGTGGGATATCGGGAATGTCGGCTGAAGCTTTCTTT	CASSGISGMSAEAFF
-	-	TRBV7-9	TRBJ2-7	TGTGCCAGCAGCCCAACCCGCCGGGGAAGAACGCACGAGCAGTACTTC	CASSPTRRGRTHEQYF
TRBD1	-	TRBV5-1	TRBJ1-2	TGCGCCAGCAGCGGGGACAGGGCTGGCTACACCTTC	CASSGDRAGYTF
TRBD1	-	TRBV27	TRBJ1-1	TGTGCCAGCAGCTACAGGGGGCAGGGCACTGAAGCTTTCTTT	CASSYRGQGTEAFF
-	-	TRBV4-1	TRBJ2-7	TGCGCCAGCGGCGGGGCGGGGAACTCCTACGAGCAGTACTTC	CASGGAGNSYEQYF
-	-	TRBV19	TRBJ2-3	TGTGCCAGTAGGGAATATGGGGCCGCAGATACGCAGTATTTT	CASREYGAADTQYF
TRBD2	-	TRBV11-2	TRBJ2-2	TGTGCCAGCAGCGACGGACTAGCGGGAGTTATCGGGGAGCTGTTTTTT	CASSDGLAGVIGELFF
-	-	TRBV7-9	TRBJ1-2	TGTGCCAGCAGCCTTACAGGAGGGGTTAGAAACTATGGCTACACCTTC	CASSLTGGVRNYGYTF
TRBD1	-	TRBV2	TRBJ1-2	TGTGCCAGCAGTGGACAGGGGTCCTATGGCTACACCTTC	CASSGQGSYGYTF
-	-	TRBV7-8	TRBJ2-2	TGTGCCAGCAGCCCGAAACTAAACACCGGGGAGCTGTTTTTT	CASSPKLNTGELFF
TRBD2	-	TRBV5-4	TRBJ2-2	TGTGCCAGCAGCCGAGGACTAGCGGGGCCCGGGGAGCTGTTTTTT	CASSRGLAGPGELFF
-	-	TRBV5-1	TRBJ2-7	TGCGCCAGCAGCTTGGAAACAGTGAGTACGTACGAGCAGTACTTC	CASSLETVSTYEQYF
TRBD2	-	TRBV28	TRBJ2-3	TGTGCCAGCAGTCTTAATCCCCTTAGCGGGAGGGCCGATACGCAGTATTTT	CASSLNPLSGRADTQYF
TRBD1	-	TRBV19	TRBJ1-1	TGTGCCAGTAGTGTAGGGACAGGGGAAGCTTTCTTT	CASSVGTGEAFF
-	-	TRBV11-2	TRBJ1-2	TGTGCCAGCAGCCCGGGGGGAGCAGGTCCCTATGGCTACACCTTC	CASSPGGAGPYGYTF
-	-	TRBV7-8	TRBJ2-7	TGTGCCAGCAGCCCAGAGGCCAGTACTCGGTCCTACGAGCAGTACTTC	CASSPEASTRSYEQYF
TRBD1	few	TRBV15	TRBJ2-7	TGTGCCACCAGCAGTGGGGGACAGGGAACCTCCTACGAGCAGTACTTC	CATSSGGQGTSYEQYF
TRBD2	once	TRBV5-1	TRBJ2-7	TGCGCCAGCAGCGCGGGGGGGACCCTCTCCTACGAGCAGTACTTC	CASSAGGTLSYEQYF
TRBD2	once	TRBV19	TRBJ2-7	TGTGCCAGTAGTTTCTTAGCGGGGGTCGGCGAGCAGTACTTC	CASSFLAGVGEQYF
TRBD1	-	TRBV4-2	TRBJ2-7	TGTGCCAGCAGCCAAGCCAACCGACAGGGGGCCTACGAGCAGTACTTC	CASSQANRQGAYEQYF
TRBD2	-	TRBV4-1	TRBJ2-1	TGCGCCAGCAGCCAAGGACTAGCGGGCTTACTTTCCTACAATGAGCAGTTCTTC	CASSQGLAGLLSYNEQFF
-	-	TRBV2	TRBJ2-1	TGTGCCAGCCTATCGGGGTCGGGTTCCAATGAGCAGTTCTTC	CASLSGSGSNEQFF
-	-	TRBV6-1	TRBJ1-5	TGTGCCAGCAGTGCGGGCCCCCAGGGTGGCAATCAGCCCCAGCATTTT	CASSAGPQGGNQPQHF
TRBD1	-	TRBV7-8	TRBJ1-2	TGTGCCAGCAGAAAAACGGGACAGGGGCGCTATGGCTACACCTTC	CASRKTGQGRYGYTF
TRBD2	-	TRBV19	TRBJ2-3	TGTGCCAGTAGTTCCGGGACTAGCGGGTCAGATACGCAGTATTTT	CASSSGTSGSDTQYF
TRBD2	-	TRBV5-5	TRBJ2-1	TGTGCCAGCAGCTTGGCTGGTAGCGGGAAATCCTACAATGAGCAGTTCTTC	CASSLAGSGKSYNEQFF